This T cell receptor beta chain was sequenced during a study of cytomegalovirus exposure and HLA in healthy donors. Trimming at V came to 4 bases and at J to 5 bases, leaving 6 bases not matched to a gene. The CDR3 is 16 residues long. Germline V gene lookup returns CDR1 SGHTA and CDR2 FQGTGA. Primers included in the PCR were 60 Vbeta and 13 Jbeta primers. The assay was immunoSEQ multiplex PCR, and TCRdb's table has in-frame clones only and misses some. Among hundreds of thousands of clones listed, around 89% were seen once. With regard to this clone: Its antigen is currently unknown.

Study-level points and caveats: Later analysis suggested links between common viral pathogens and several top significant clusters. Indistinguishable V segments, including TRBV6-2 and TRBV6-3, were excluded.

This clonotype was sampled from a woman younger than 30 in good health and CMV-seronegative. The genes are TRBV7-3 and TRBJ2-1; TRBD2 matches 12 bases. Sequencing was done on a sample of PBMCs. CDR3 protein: CASSSWTSGANNEQFF. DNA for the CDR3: TGTGCCAGCAGCTCGTGGACTAGCGGGGCAAACAATGAGCAGTTCTTC.